These 19 T cell receptor beta chains originate from one sample sequenced in a study of T-cell reconstitution after alpha-beta-depleted transplantation in children. TCRbeta library preparation incorporated unique molecular identifiers. TCRdb analysed the PCR reads with MiXCR anew, one entry per CDR3 protein. The data hold about 360,000 distinct CDR3 sequences, with roughly 14% observed a single time. The sample consisted of PBMCs, taken from the stem cell graft. The receptors come from a human donor who donated a stem cell graft to a child with Fanconi anemia.

This clonotype showed up many times. This chain connects TRBV11-2 to TRBJ1-1; D call uncertain. CDR3 length equals 15 residues. Deletions cut 4 bases from V and 0 bases from J, with 12 bases between. Germline values: CDR1 SGHAT, CDR2 FQNNGV. CDR3 coding DNA: TGTGCCAGCAGCTCGGACGGATATATGAACACTGAAGCTTTCTTT. Encoded protein: CASSSDGYMNTEAFF.

This clonotype was seen ten or more times. The CDR3 region has the DNA TGTGCCAGCAGTGGGGACAGGTGGTCGGATCAGCCCCAGCATTTT. It is translated as CASSGDRWSDQPQHF. The gene calls are TRBV6-2 or TRBV6-3 and TRBJ1-5; 8 positions match TRBD1. The CDR3 sequence is 15 residues long. The J segment lost 5 bases and the V segment lost 5 bases, leaving 8 bases of the junction unmatched. From germline, CDR1 is MNHEY and CDR2 SVGEGT.

Only a few counts were recorded for this clonotype. The V gene is TRBV7-6, the J gene TRBJ2-1, with TRBD1 matching over 8 bases. Germline V gene sequence: CDR1 SGHVS, CDR2 FNYEAQ. With 10 bases clipped from V and 9 bases from J, the junction kept 8 bases outside the gene matches. The CDR3 runs to 12 residues. CDR3 sequence reads: CATSDRASEQFF. CDR3 DNA: TGTGCCACCTCGGACAGGGCGAGTGAGCAGTTCTTC.

This clonotype was counted a few times. The chain is built from TRBV7-2 and TRBJ2-3; D unclear. From germline, CDR1 is SGHTA and CDR2 FQGNSA. The CDR3 loop spans 14 amino acids. Deletions cut 1 base from V and 9 bases from J, with 14 bases between. This CDR3 is CASSLERLLGTQYF. As DNA, the CDR3 is TGTGCCAGCAGCTTAGAGAGATTGCTAGGAACGCAGTATTTT.

This clonotype was found a few times. The chain joins TRBV29-1 to TRBJ2-2; weak D call: TRBD2 (5 bases). Between the trimmed V and J ends, which lost 7 bases and 5 bases, there was a span of 14 bases. The CDR3 consists of 13 residues. CDR1 and CDR2 (germline): SQVTM, ANQGSEA. CDR3 loop: CSALPRETGELFF. CDR3 nucleotide sequence: TGCAGCGCCCTACCCCGGGAAACCGGGGAGCTGTTTTTT.

This clonotype showed up many times. V and J are TRBV5-5 and TRBJ2-1, with D tentatively TRBD1 (6 bases). Germline loops: CDR1 SGHKS, CDR2 YYEKEE (reference sequence). V was cut by 4 bases and J by 0 bases, with 11 bases left in between. This CDR3 has 15 residues. This CDR3 reads CASSALQGSYNEQFF. CDR3 in DNA: TGTGCCAGCAGCGCCTTACAGGGCTCCTACAATGAGCAGTTCTTC.

In its sample, this clonotype was seen a few times. The chain uses TRBV7-2 and TRBJ1-6; D uncertain. Trimming shortened V by 1 base and J by 8 bases, and 9 bases separated the two germline ends. The CDR3 totals 14 residues. CDR1 is SGHTA and CDR2 is FQGNSA in the germline V gene. The CDR3 DNA reads TGTGCCAGCAGCTTAGACAGAATCTATTCACCCCTCCACTTT. This encodes CASSLDRIYSPLHF. Complete variable domain (other parts from reference TRBV7-2 and TRBJ1-6): GAGVSQSPSNKVTEKGKDVELRCDPISGHTALYWYRQSLGQGLEFLIYFQGNSAPDKSGLPSDRFSAERTGGSVSTLTIQRTQQEDSAVYLCASSLDRIYSPLHFGNGTRLTVT.

V gene TRBV12-3 or TRBV12-4 combines with J gene TRBJ2-7, with 9 positions matching TRBD1. After removal of 6 bases from V and 4 bases from J, the junction contained 7 bases not matched to a gene. The CDR3 is 14 residues long. In DNA, the CDR3 is TGTGCCAGCAGCACCGGGACAGGGCAGTACGAGCAGTACTTC. This translates into CASSTGTGQYEQYF.

The V and J genes are TRBV11-2 and TRBJ1-3; tentatively, D is TRBD1 (5 bases). Between the trimmed V and J ends, which lost 0 bases and 0 bases, there was a span of 15 bases. Germline loops: CDR1 SGHAT, CDR2 FQNNGV. CDR3 length: 18 residues. CDR3 bases: TGTGCCAGCAGCTTAGATCGTGGGGGAGGATTCTCTGGAAACACCATATATTTT. Its translation is CASSLDRGGGFSGNTIYF. Filled out from reference TRBV11-2 and TRBJ1-3, the complete variable domain reads EAGVAQSPRYKIIEKRQSVAFWCNPISGHATLYWYQQILGQGPKLLIQFQNNGVVDDSQLPKDRFSAERLKGVDSTLKIQPAKLEDSAVYLCASSLDRGGGFSGNTIYFGEGSWLTVV.

There are many counts of this clonotype. V is TRBV4-2 and J is TRBJ2-3; tentative D call: TRBD1 (6 bases). The germline V and J ends were trimmed by 8 bases and 2 bases, with 17 bases remaining between them. The CDR3 is 15 residues long. CDR1 is LGHNA and CDR2 is YNFKEQ in the germline V gene. The DNA for the CDR3 is TGTGCCAGCCGTCGGACAGATTCCTACACAGATACGCAGTATTTT. Protein: CASRRTDSYTDTQYF.

Ten or more counts support this clonotype. The V and J genes are TRBV25-1 and TRBJ2-1; TRBD1 is a possible D gene (5 bases). V lost 3 bases and J 0 bases, leaving 9 bases between the germline ends. CDR1 and CDR2 (germline): MGHDK, SYGVNS. There are 15 residues in the CDR3. DNA for the CDR3: TGTGCCAGCAGTGACCTAGGGGACTCCTACAATGAGCAGTTCTTC. Its translation: CASSDLGDSYNEQFF. Using reference TRBV25-1 and TRBJ2-1 for the parts outside the CDR3, the full variable domain is EADIYQTPRYLVIGTGKKITLECSQTMGHDKMYWYQQDPGMELHLIHYSYGVNSTEKGDLSSESTVSRIRTEHFPLTLESARPSHTSQYLCASSDLGDSYNEQFFGPGTRLTVL.

A few counts support this clonotype. The chain joins TRBV2 to TRBJ2-5; 7 nucleotides line up with TRBD2. The V gene's germline CDR1 is SNHLY and CDR2 FYNNEI. This CDR3 is 14 amino acids long. Trimming at V came to 5 bases and at J to 7 bases, leaving 10 bases not matched to a gene. CDR3 amino acids: CASSPSTGGGTQYF. CDR3 DNA sequence: TGTGCCAGCAGTCCCTCGACGGGGGGAGGGACCCAGTACTTC.

The V gene is TRBV4-3, the J gene TRBJ2-5; 11 bases match TRBD1. Germline V lookup: CDR1 LGHNA, CDR2 YSLEER. V lost 4 bases to trimming and J lost 4 bases; unmatched junction nucleotides: 11. This CDR3 comprises 17 residues. The CDR3 sequence: CASSPALGQGARETQYF. Here the CDR3 DNA reads TGCGCCAGCAGCCCAGCACTAGGACAGGGGGCTAGAGAGACCCAGTACTTC.

This clonotype was counted a few times. V gene TRBV10-3 combines with J gene TRBJ2-1; perhaps TRBD2 as D (5 bases). Germline V gene lookup returns CDR1 ENHRY and CDR2 SYGVKD. CDR3 length: 14 residues. V was pared by 6 bases and J by 7 bases, with 16 bases between. CDR3 sequence (DNA): TGTGCCATCAGCCCCCTAGGAGCGGCAAATGAGCAGTTCTTC. As protein: CAISPLGAANEQFF.

The table lists this clonotype with a few counts. This chain connects TRBV5-1 to TRBJ1-1; 7 bases agree with TRBD1. Trimming took 3 bases from V and 1 from J; bases not matched to a gene: 9. In germline, CDR1 is SGHRS, CDR2 YFSETQ. This CDR3 is 16 amino acids long. CDR3 in amino acids: CASSSPGGGANTEAFF. Written as DNA, the CDR3 is TGCGCCAGCAGCTCGCCGGGAGGGGGCGCGAACACTGAAGCTTTCTTT.

This clonotype was detected only a few times. V is TRBV6-5 and J is TRBJ1-2, with D possibly being TRBD1 (6 bases). Germline assignment: CDR1 MNHEY and CDR2 SVGAGI. The V end lost 0 bases, the J end lost 7 bases, and 15 bases lay between the germline ends. The CDR3 has 15 residues. CDR3 nucleotides: TGTGCCAGCAGTTACTCGACCAGGGGAGGTCGTGGCTACACCTTC. Translation: CASSYSTRGGRGYTF.

The gene calls are TRBV29-1 and TRBJ1-1; D not certain. V was shortened by 2 bases and J by 4 bases, with 11 bases between the two germline ends. CDR1 SQVTM and CDR2 ANQGSEA come from the germline V gene. CDR3 size: 13 residues. CDR3 residues: CSVERSRATEAFF. CDR3 in DNA: TGCAGCGTTGAAAGGTCAAGGGCCACTGAAGCTTTCTTT.

This clonotype was seen more than once but under ten times. V is TRBV6-2 or TRBV6-3 and J is TRBJ1-2; a weak D match, TRBD1 (5 bases). Germline V gene data show CDR1 as MNHEY and CDR2 as SVGEGT. The CDR3 totals 17 residues. V gave up 2 bases and J gave up 0 bases, with 16 bases separating them. CDR3: CASSYGGTKRANYGYTF. In DNA form, the CDR3 reads TGTGCCAGCAGTTACGGAGGGACGAAGCGAGCTAACTATGGCTACACCTTC.

This clonotype came up many times. V gene TRBV27 combines with J gene TRBJ1-1; 8 nucleotides line up with TRBD1. Germline V lookup: CDR1 MNHEY, CDR2 SMNVEV (reference sequence). This CDR3 region has 15 residues. Trimming removed 6 bases from V and 4 bases from J; junction bases left unmatched: 10. The CDR3 spells CASSPWTGLTTEAFF. For the CDR3, the DNA is TGTGCCAGCAGCCCTTGGACAGGGCTTACCACTGAAGCTTTCTTT.